A single sample gave rise to the 23 T cell receptor beta chains below, sequenced in a study of T-cell reconstitution after alpha-beta-depleted transplantation in children. Unique molecular identifiers were incorporated when the TCRbeta library was constructed. TCRdb reprocessed the PCR reads via MiXCR and lists one record per CDR3 protein. The sample gives 450,000 to 600,000 distinct CDR3 sequences, 10% to 13% of which show up once; about 2.1% is in the top ten. The sample was PBMCs, taken before TCRalphabeta/CD19-depleted stem cell transplant. The receptors stem from a child younger than 10 with inherited bone marrow failure, due to receive a stem cell transplant.

This clonotype came up many times. This chain uses TRBV6-5 with TRBJ1-1; possibly TRBD1 for D (6 bases). The CDR3 runs to 18 residues. Deletions cut 0 bases from V and 6 bases from J, with 23 bases between. The germline V gene encodes CDR1 MNHEY and CDR2 SVGAGI. The CDR3 loop reads CASSYSFTFVQGRAEAFF. The CDR3, as DNA: TGTGCCAGCAGTTACTCCTTCACATTTGTCCAGGGGCGGGCTGAAGCTTTCTTT.

Regarding this clonotype: A much larger clone differs from this one at a single base, so this may be a read error. The chain uses TRBV7-8 and TRBJ2-2; 10 nucleotides match TRBD2. Germline V gene data show CDR1 as SGHVS and CDR2 as FQNEAQ. This CDR3 has 15 residues. This CDR3 reads CASLGLAVDTRELFF. The CDR3, as DNA: TGTGCCAGCCTAGGACTAGCGGTCGACACCAGGGAGCTGTTTTTT.

This clonotype was seen repeatedly, ten times or more. This chain joins TRBV12-3 or TRBV12-4 and TRBJ2-3; 9 positions agree with TRBD1. The CDR3 is made up of 15 amino acids. Germline trimming cut 6 bases from V and 5 bases from J; bases unmatched to any gene: 9. The CDR3 sequence: CASSPGTGLGDTQYF. CDR3 DNA: TGTGCCAGCAGCCCCGGGACAGGGTTGGGAGATACGCAGTATTTT.

This clonotype came up many times. The chain links TRBV28 to TRBJ1-5, with D uncertain. The germline V and J ends were trimmed by 9 bases and 5 bases, with 17 bases remaining between them. The CDR3 contains 14 residues. Germline V gene data show CDR1 as MDHEN and CDR2 as SYDVKM. This CDR3 reads CASFEGGTDQPQHF. The CDR3 DNA sequence: TGTGCCAGTTTCGAGGGCGGTACTGATCAGCCCCAGCATTTT.

This clonotype was counted at least ten times. At one end the junction does not follow the germline gene, possibly because of a read error. The chain joins TRBV5-1 to TRBJ2-1, with 8 nucleotides matching TRBD2. The germline V gene has CDR1 SGHRS and CDR2 YFSETQ. This CDR3 is built from 15 residues. As DNA, the CDR3 is TGTGCCAGCAGCCTTAGCGGGAACTCCTACAATGAGCAGTTCTTC. Translation: CASSLSGNSYNEQFF. Variable domain in full (rest from reference TRBV5-1 and TRBJ2-1): KAGVTQTPRYLIKTRGQQVTLSCSPISGHRSVSWYQQTPGQGLQFLFEYFSETQRNKGNFPGRFSGRQFSNSRSEMNVSTLELGDSALYLCASSLSGNSYNEQFFGPGTRLTVL.

This clonotype has a count of ten or more. The chain couples TRBV6-5 to TRBJ2-7, with D perhaps being TRBD1 or TRBD2 (5 bases each). CDR1 and CDR2 (germline): MNHEY, SVGAGI. The V end lost 2 bases, the J end lost 0 bases, and 14 bases lay between the germline ends. This CDR3 has 16 amino acids. CDR3 in amino acids: CASSYGRGRYSYEQYF. CDR3 nucleotides: TGTGCCAGCAGTTACGGTCGGGGACGCTACTCCTACGAGCAGTACTTC.

This clonotype has a count of ten or more. The chain carries TRBV3-1 and TRBJ1-5; possible D gene TRBD1, 6 bases. V dropped 0 bases and J dropped 5 bases, with 11 bases sitting between them. The CDR3 runs 15 residues. Germline V gene data show CDR1 as LGHDT and CDR2 as YNNKEL (reference sequence). This chain's CDR3 is CASSQDLTGDQPQHF. The CDR3 DNA sequence: TGTGCCAGCAGCCAAGATTTGACAGGAGATCAGCCCCAGCATTTT.

Concerning this clonotype: At one end the junction does not follow the germline gene, possibly because of a read error. The rearrangement joins TRBV27 to TRBJ2-3, with 10 bases lining up with TRBD1. This CDR3 contains 15 residues. Germline assignment: CDR1 MNHEY and CDR2 SMNVEV (reference sequence). The CDR3, as DNA: TGTGGCAGCAGGCGGACAGGGGGTCGCACAGATACGCAGTATTTT. Encoded protein: CGSRRTGGRTDTQYF.

About this clonotype: The junction does not match germline at one end; this may be a read error. DNA of the CDR3: TGCGGTGCTAGTAGGAGGACAGGGGATTCACCCCTCCACTTT. Translated, it gives CGASRRTGDSPLHF. The chain carries TRBV20-1 and TRBJ1-6, with 9 bases aligning to TRBD1. Per the germline V gene, CDR1 is DFQATT and CDR2 is SNEGSKA (reference sequence). The CDR3 is 14 residues long.

This rearrangement joins TRBV12-3 or TRBV12-4 to TRBJ1-1, with unresolved D. The V end lost 5 bases, the J end lost 0 bases, and 7 bases lay between the germline ends. The CDR3 runs to 13 residues. DNA for the CDR3: TGTGCCAGCAGTGAACTCCTGAACACTGAAGCTTTCTTT. Residues: CASSELLNTEAFF.

This clonotype showed up many times. CDR3 in DNA: TGTGCCAGCAGTTTATCGGCAGGGGGATACCAAGAGACCCAGTACTTC. Protein sequence: CASSLSAGGYQETQYF. The V call is TRBV27, the J call TRBJ2-5; 7 bases map to TRBD1. The CDR3 runs 16 residues. From germline, CDR1 is MNHEY and CDR2 SMNVEV (reference sequence). V gave up 0 bases and J gave up 0 bases; unmatched junction bases: 4.

This clonotype was observed many times. This chain links TRBV7-8 with TRBJ2-1, with 15 bases aligning to TRBD2. The CDR3 loop spans 20 amino acids. Unmatched junction bases numbered 10, after V lost 0 bases and J lost 4 bases. The germline V gene encodes CDR1 SGHVS and CDR2 FQNEAQ. The CDR3 spells CASSLAKGLAGGFGYNEQFF. In DNA, the CDR3 is TGTGCCAGCAGCTTAGCAAAGGGACTAGCGGGAGGATTTGGGTACAATGAGCAGTTCTTC.

This clonotype was found many times. V usage is TRBV27 and J usage is TRBJ2-1; perhaps D is TRBD1 or TRBD2 (5 bases each). The CDR3 runs 15 residues. Germline CDR1 is MNHEY and CDR2 is SMNVEV (reference sequence). Deletions cut 6 bases from V and 4 bases from J, with 16 bases between. The CDR3 sequence: CASRSIRDDYNEQFF. The CDR3 DNA reads TGTGCCAGCAGGTCTATCCGGGACGATTACAATGAGCAGTTCTTC.

This clonotype was detected ten times or more. The chain recombines TRBV20-1 with TRBJ2-5; 14 nucleotides match TRBD2. CDR1 and CDR2 from the germline V gene are DFQATT and SNEGSKA (reference sequence). The CDR3 consists of 19 residues. The ends lost 0 bases at V and 5 bases at J; junction bases unmatched: 14. The CDR3 nucleotides are TGCAGTGCTAGAGATCTGGGTCTTTTAGGACTAGCGGGAGGTGAGACCCAGTACTTC. This codes for CSARDLGLLGLAGGETQYF.

The sample holds many counts of this clonotype. V is TRBV29-1 and J is TRBJ2-1, with 14 nucleotides matching TRBD2. The trim removed 7 bases at V and 0 bases at J, leaving 5 bases unmatched. The length of the CDR3 is 16 residues. From germline, CDR1 is SQVTM and CDR2 ANQGSEA. The CDR3 DNA follows: TGCAGCGCTCCCGGGACTAGCGGGAGCTCCTACAATGAGCAGTTCTTC. As protein: CSAPGTSGSSYNEQFF.

Remarks on this clonotype: This may be a read error: a much more frequent sequence differs by one nucleotide. The V gene is TRBV12-3 or TRBV12-4, the J gene TRBJ1-1; TRBD1 is a possible D gene (6 bases). Trimming cost V 6 bases and J 5 bases, with 16 bases left between them. There are 14 residues in the CDR3. CDR3 sequence reads: CASRGGSWGTEAFF. The CDR3 coding sequence is TGTGCCAGCAGAGGGGGGTCCTGGGGAACTGAAGCTTTCTTT.

This clonotype was counted between two and nine times. The chain combines TRBV19 with TRBJ2-1; 7 bases line up with TRBD2. Germline lookup yields CDR1 LNHDA and CDR2 SQIVND (reference sequence). V shed 5 bases, J shed 2 bases, and the junction held 12 bases outside the gene matches. This CDR3 has 17 residues. The CDR3 DNA sequence: TGTGCCAGTAGTCCCACGAGCGGGGTCGGCACCTACAATGAGCAGTTCTTC. It is translated as CASSPTSGVGTYNEQFF.

This clonotype was observed many times. The CDR3 DNA reads as TGTGCCAGCAGCCGATTGACTAGCGGCTACAATGAGCAGTTCTTC. Its translation is CASSRLTSGYNEQFF. This rearrangement joins TRBV14 to TRBJ2-1; 9 nucleotides agree with TRBD2. The germline CDR1 and CDR2 sequences are SGHDN and FVKESK. V lost 4 bases, J lost 3 bases, and 4 bases stayed unmatched. The CDR3 covers 15 residues.

Turning to this clonotype: The DNA is left out, because the CDR3 cannot be placed on it with certainty; the CDR3 is given as TCRdb lists it. This chain connects TRBV28 to TRBJ2-1; the table names TRBD1, a call not compared with the DNA. In germline, CDR1 is MDHEN, CDR2 SYDVKM. From its first to its last residue, the CDR3 has 17 amino acids. Here the CDR3 reads CASSLFPKLRAGNEQFF.

This clonotype was seen ten or more times. The CDR3 DNA follows: TGTGCCACAAAACAGGGCCCCAATCAGCCCCAGCATTTT. Its translation: CATKQGPNQPQHF. The V gene is TRBV21-1, the J gene TRBJ1-5. TRBV21-1 is termed a pseudogene. The CDR3 is 13 amino acids.

This clonotype was recorded many times. This rearrangement joins TRBV27 to TRBJ1-5; 7 nucleotides line up with TRBD1. V shed 5 bases, J shed 5 bases, and the junction held 12 bases outside the gene matches. The CDR3 totals 16 residues. Germline V gene data show CDR1 as MNHEY and CDR2 as SMNVEV (reference sequence). This CDR3 is CASSPLMWTGDQPQHF. As DNA, the CDR3 is TGTGCCAGCAGTCCATTAATGTGGACAGGAGATCAGCCCCAGCATTTT.

This clonotype was picked up many times. The rearrangement joins TRBV20-1 to TRBJ1-2; no definite D call. Germline V lookup: CDR1 DFQATT, CDR2 SNEGSKA (reference sequence). CDR3 length: 13 amino acids. The V gene lost 2 bases and the J gene lost 5 bases, with 12 bases spanning the gap. CDR3 sequence: CSARLVRKYGYTF. The CDR3 DNA is TGCAGTGCTAGACTTGTCAGGAAGTATGGCTACACCTTC.

The table lists this clonotype with a few counts. The chain employs TRBV29-1 and TRBJ2-3; 8 nucleotides line up with TRBD2. Unmatched junction bases numbered 6, after V lost 6 bases and J lost 1 base. Per germline, CDR1 SQVTM and CDR2 ANQGSEA. This CDR3 comprises 14 residues. The CDR3 DNA reads as TGCAGCGTCACCAGGCGGGAGGGCACAGATACGCAGTATTTT. Its translation is CSVTRREGTDTQYF.